The 21 T cell receptor beta chains presented below share a single source sample, sequenced in a study of molecular identifiers for immune sequencing clone quantification. TCRdb reprocessed the PCR reads with MiXCR, giving one entry per CDR3 protein. The table includes roughly 97,000 distinct CDR3 sequences, roughly 26% detected once. Sequenced: naive CD8+ T cells from blood, with Jurkat cell RNA spiked in. Subset in this sample: FACS-sorted CD8+CD4-CCR7+CD45RA+ naive T cells. The receptors were sampled from a human donor in good health. Some libraries in this study had Jurkat cell RNA spiked in.

Details on this clonotype: One end of the junction does not line up with germline, which may come from a read error. V and J are TRBV7-9 and TRBJ2-7; 14 bases match TRBD2. Germline V CDR1 and CDR2: SEHNR, FQNEAQ (reference sequence). The CDR3 is 17 residues long. CDR3 protein: CASSLGLAGGRTYEQCF. The CDR3 DNA is TGTGCCAGCAGCCTCGGACTAGCGGGGGGACGAACCTACGAGCAGTGCTTC.

This clonotype came up many times. The chain has TRBV2 and TRBJ2-6; D gene ambiguous. The germline V gene has CDR1 SNHLY and CDR2 FYNNEI. The CDR3 runs 15 residues. Trimming pared 8 bases from V and 0 bases from J, leaving 11 bases between. The CDR3 sequence: CASGADLSGANVLTF. The DNA for the CDR3 is TGTGCCAGCGGCGCAGACCTCTCTGGGGCCAACGTCCTGACTTTC. Filled out from reference TRBV2 and TRBJ2-6, the complete variable domain reads EPEVTQTPSHQVTQMGQEVILRCVPISNHLYFYWYRQILGQKVEFLVSFYNNEISEKSEIFDDQFSVERPDGSNFTLKIRSTKLEDSAMYFCASGADLSGANVLTFGAGSRLTVL.

This chain joins TRBV27 and TRBJ1-1; D remains ambiguous. This CDR3 region has 13 residues. Trimming stripped 5 bases from V and 6 bases from J, with 13 bases between. The germline V gene encodes CDR1 MNHEY and CDR2 SMNVEV (reference sequence). For the CDR3, the DNA is TGTGCCAGCAGTCCCCTACTCGGCCCTGAAGCTTTCTTT. It specifies CASSPLLGPEAFF.

This clonotype appeared many times. The rearrangement uses TRBV3-1 and TRBJ1-1; the D gene is possibly TRBD1 (6 bases). There are 18 residues in the CDR3. Germline lookup yields CDR1 LGHDT and CDR2 YNNKEL (reference sequence). Trimming removed 3 bases at V and 5 bases at J, with 25 bases between. Written as DNA, the CDR3 is TGTGCCAGCAGCCACCCGCGGGGGGCCGCGGGGGGTTGGACTGAAGCTTTCTTT. Translation: CASSHPRGAAGGWTEAFF.

On this clonotype itself: A read error may be the cause here, since a much bigger clone is one base away. The CDR3 does not end in the conserved phenylalanine or tryptophan, so this is likely a read error. The chain recombines TRBV7-6 with TRBJ2-7, with D maybe TRBD2 (6 bases). Trimming took 4 bases from V and 2 from J, leaving 12 bases between them. In germline, CDR1 is SGHVS, CDR2 FNYEAQ. The CDR3 covers 14 residues. The CDR3 DNA reads as TGTGCCAGCAGCTCGGGACGGGGGACCTACGAGCAGTACTCC. This sequence encodes CASSSGRGTYEQYS.

On this clonotype itself: A much larger clone differs from this one at a single base, so this may be a read error. V and J are TRBV7-9 and TRBJ2-5; D remains ambiguous. This CDR3 is built from 14 residues. The germline gives CDR1 SEHNR, CDR2 FQNEAQ (reference sequence). Here the CDR3 reads CASSFDSGQETQHF. The CDR3 region has the DNA TGTGCCAGCAGCTTTGATTCCGGTCAAGAGACCCAGCACTTC.

This clonotype was counted many times. The chain recombines TRBV12-3 or TRBV12-4 with TRBJ2-2; D is ambiguous. The CDR3 runs to 15 residues. V was pared by 2 bases and J by 2 bases, with 9 bases between. CDR3 bases: TGTGCCAGCAGTTTATATGCTAGTAACACCGGGGAGCTGTTTTTT. Translation gives CASSLYASNTGELFF.

This clonotype was found many times. The chain links TRBV20-1 to TRBJ1-3, with D unresolved. Germline-derived CDR1 and CDR2 are DFQATT and SNEGSKA (reference sequence). The CDR3 totals 14 residues. Trimming left V 1 base short and J 1 base short, with 8 bases between. CDR3: CSARVPGSGNTIYF. In DNA form, the CDR3 reads TGCAGTGCTAGAGTACCGGGATCTGGAAACACCATATATTTT.

There are many counts of this clonotype. The chain has TRBV6-2 or TRBV6-3 and TRBJ1-5; TRBD1 might be the D (6 bases). V lost 7 bases to trimming and J lost 0 bases, with 13 bases between them. CDR3 length: 15 residues. Germline CDR1 and CDR2: MNHEY and SVGEGT. In DNA form, the CDR3 reads TGTGCCAGCACCCTGCCGGGGGCTAGCAATCAGCCCCAGCATTTT. Its translation is CASTLPGASNQPQHF.

In its sample, this clonotype was seen many times. This chain connects TRBV4-1 to TRBJ2-3; D perhaps matches TRBD2 (6 bases). Germline CDR1 MGHRA, CDR2 YSYEKL. V lost 6 bases to trimming and J lost 2 bases, with 9 bases between them. The CDR3 sequence is 13 residues long. DNA for the CDR3: TGCGCCAGCAGGGGCGGGATCACAGATACGCAGTATTTT. This translates into CASRGGITDTQYF.

This clonotype was counted a single time. With a much larger clone just one base away, this may be a read error. The rearrangement uses TRBV7-9 and TRBJ2-5; D is ambiguous. The CDR3 extends over 14 amino acids. V lost 11 bases, J lost 5 bases, and 21 bases lay in between. Germline V gene lookup returns CDR1 SEHNR and CDR2 FQNEAQ (reference sequence). The CDR3 nucleotides are TGTGCCTGCACCCCTCCCGGCAGAACGGAGACCCAGTACTTC. Amino acids: CACTPPGRTETQYF.

The sample holds many counts of this clonotype. The V gene is TRBV29-1, the J gene TRBJ2-7, with TRBD1 matching 11 bases. The CDR3 loop spans 15 amino acids. The germline CDR1 and CDR2 sequences are SQVTM and ANQGSEA. Unmatched junction bases numbered 5, after V lost 2 bases and J lost 2 bases. The chain's CDR3 is CSVEHPGQGAYEQYF. The CDR3 DNA reads as TGCAGCGTTGAACACCCGGGACAGGGGGCCTACGAGCAGTACTTC.

The table lists this clonotype with many counts. The chain carries TRBV27 and TRBJ2-3, with D unclear. Trimming shortened V by 8 bases and J by 13 bases, and 19 bases separated the two germline ends. Germline V CDR1 and CDR2: MNHEY, SMNVEV (reference sequence). The CDR3 extends over 12 amino acids. CDR3 amino acids: CASRTSLFSEYF. The CDR3 region has the DNA TGTGCCAGCCGGACCTCCCTTTTTTCGGAGTATTTT.

About this clonotype itself: A much bigger clone sits one base away, suggesting this may be a read error. This chain uses TRBV14 with TRBJ2-5; no reliable D call. Germline CDR1 and CDR2: SGHDN and FVKESK. The length of the CDR3 is 14 residues. As DNA, the CDR3 is TGTGCCAGCAGCCAATGGGCAGAACAAGAGACCCAGCACTTC. Translated, it gives CASSQWAEQETQHF.

Details on this clonotype: A much larger clone is a single base away; this may be a read error. V and J are TRBV13 and TRBJ2-2; D gene ambiguous. V lost 5 bases to trimming and J lost 4 bases, with 20 bases between them. Germline CDR1 is PRHDT and CDR2 is FYEKMQ (reference sequence). The CDR3 sequence is 17 residues long. This CDR3 is CASSPEEPDATTGELFF. In nucleotides, the CDR3 is TGTGCCAGCAGCCCCGAGGAACCCGACGCGACCACCGGGGAGCTGTTTTTT.

This clonotype was found a few times. This could be a read error, since a much larger clone is one nucleotide away. V is TRBV29-1 and J is TRBJ2-2; D may be TRBD2 (5 bases). Trimming took 7 bases from V and 3 from J, leaving 9 bases between them. Germline V gives CDR1 SQVTM, CDR2 ANQGSEA. The CDR3 is 12 amino acids. CDR3 region: CSAGWDTGELFF. CDR3 coding DNA: TGCAGCGCGGGGTGGGACACCGGGGAGCTGTTTTTT.

This clonotype was seen many times. This chain connects TRBV20-1 to TRBJ1-1; unclear D gene. The V end was cut by 0 bases, the J end by 3 bases, with 2 bases between. This CDR3 is 11 amino acids long. Germline CDR1 is DFQATT and CDR2 is SNEGSKA (reference sequence). The CDR3 spells CSAREHTEAFF. Here the CDR3 DNA reads TGCAGTGCTAGAGAGCACACTGAAGCTTTCTTT.

The sample holds many counts of this clonotype. The V gene is TRBV30, the J gene TRBJ1-2; D possibly corresponds to TRBD1 (6 bases). V dropped 5 bases and J dropped 8 bases, with 18 bases sitting between them. Germline-derived CDR1 and CDR2 are GTSNPN and SVGIG (reference sequence). The CDR3 extends over 13 amino acids. The CDR3 here is CAWGSYGTHGYTF. Here the CDR3 DNA reads TGTGCCTGGGGGTCGTATGGGACACACGGCTACACCTTC.

This clonotype has just a few counts. J is TRBJ1-1 and V is TRBV7-6, with D unclear. Germline values: CDR1 SGHVS, CDR2 FNYEAQ. The germline V and J ends were trimmed by 2 bases and 6 bases, with 16 bases remaining between them. The CDR3 sequence is 15 residues long. This CDR3 reads CASSLFFGVEAEAFF. CDR3 DNA: TGTGCCAGCAGCTTATTTTTTGGGGTGGAGGCTGAAGCTTTCTTT.

This clonotype showed up many times. The rearrangement uses TRBV6-2 or TRBV6-3 and TRBJ2-1; 11 bases fit TRBD2. Unmatched junction bases numbered 5, after V lost 4 bases and J lost 9 bases. CDR3 length equals 14 residues. The V gene's germline CDR1 is MNHEY and CDR2 SVGEGT. In DNA, the CDR3 is TGTGCCAGCAGTTTTGTAGCGGGAGGGGTTGAGCAGTTCTTC. It is translated as CASSFVAGGVEQFF.

This clonotype appeared many times. The chain is built from TRBV4-2 and TRBJ2-1; tentative D call: TRBD2 (6 bases). The CDR3 has 17 amino acids. Germline V CDR1 and CDR2: LGHNA, YNFKEQ. Trimming removed 0 bases from V and 2 bases from J, with 14 bases in between. The CDR3 reads CASSQDRSGGAYNEQFF. The CDR3 DNA is TGTGCCAGCAGCCAAGATCGCTCTGGCGGGGCCTACAATGAGCAGTTCTTC.